This T cell receptor beta chain was sequenced in a study of blood T cell repertoires in COVID-19. Some clones are missing from TCRdb's copy, which holds only in-frame ones; the method was immunoSEQ multiplex PCR. The sample carries 150,000 to 200,000 clones, 85% recorded once. The length of the CDR3 is 16 residues. V lost 5 bases, J lost 9 bases, and 10 bases stayed unmatched. Germline CDR1 and CDR2: LNHDA and SQIVND (reference sequence). V gene TRBV19 combines with J gene TRBJ1-6; 10 positions agree with TRBD1. Sequenced material: peripheral blood. The origin of this receptor is a man in his fifties or sixties with COVID-19, enrolled during active disease. The CDR3 DNA reads as TGTGCCAGTAGTTCGGGACAGGGGACGTTGAGTTCACCCCTCCACTTT. Protein sequence: CASSSGQGTLSSPLHF.